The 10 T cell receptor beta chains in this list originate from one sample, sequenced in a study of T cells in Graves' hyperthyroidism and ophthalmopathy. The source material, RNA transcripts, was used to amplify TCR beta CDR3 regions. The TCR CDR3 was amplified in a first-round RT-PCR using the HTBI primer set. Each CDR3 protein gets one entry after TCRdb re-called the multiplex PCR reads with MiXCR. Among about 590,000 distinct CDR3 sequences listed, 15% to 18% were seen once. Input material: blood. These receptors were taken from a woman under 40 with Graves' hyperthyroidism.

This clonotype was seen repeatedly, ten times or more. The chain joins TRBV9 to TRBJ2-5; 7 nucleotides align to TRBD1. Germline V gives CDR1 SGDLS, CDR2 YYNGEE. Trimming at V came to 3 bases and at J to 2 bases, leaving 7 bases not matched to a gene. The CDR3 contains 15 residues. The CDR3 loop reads CASSDELGQQETQYF. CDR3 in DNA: TGTGCCAGCAGCGATGAATTGGGACAGCAAGAGACCCAGTACTTC.

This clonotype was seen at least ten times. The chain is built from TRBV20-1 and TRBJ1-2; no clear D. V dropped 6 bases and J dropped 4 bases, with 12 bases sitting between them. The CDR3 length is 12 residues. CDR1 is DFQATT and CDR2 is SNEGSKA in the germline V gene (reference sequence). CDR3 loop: CSAYPSGYGYTF. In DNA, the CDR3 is TGCAGTGCATATCCCTCTGGCTATGGCTACACCTTC.

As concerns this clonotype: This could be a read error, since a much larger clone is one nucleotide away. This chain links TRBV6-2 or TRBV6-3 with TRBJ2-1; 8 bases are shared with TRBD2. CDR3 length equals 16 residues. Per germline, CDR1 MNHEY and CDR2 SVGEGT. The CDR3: CVSSEVITSGYNEQFF. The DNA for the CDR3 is TGTGTCAGCAGTGAAGTTATTACTAGCGGCTACAATGAGCAGTTCTTC.

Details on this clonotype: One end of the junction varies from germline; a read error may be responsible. The CDR3 sequence: CASSYAAPGGRNSPLRF. The CDR3 nucleotides are TGTGCCAGCAGTTACGCGGCCCCGGGGGGGCGGAATTCACCCCTCCGCTTT. The chain carries TRBV6-9 and TRBJ1-6; a weak D match, TRBD1 (6 bases). From germline, CDR1 is MNHGY and CDR2 SVAAGI. The length of the CDR3 is 17 residues.

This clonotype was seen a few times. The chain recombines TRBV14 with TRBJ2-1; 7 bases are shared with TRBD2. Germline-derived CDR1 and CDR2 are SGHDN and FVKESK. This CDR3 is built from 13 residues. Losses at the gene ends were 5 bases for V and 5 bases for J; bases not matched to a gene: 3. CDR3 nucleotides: TGTGCCAGCAGCGGGAGGGGTAACAATGAGCAGTTCTTC. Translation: CASSGRGNNEQFF.

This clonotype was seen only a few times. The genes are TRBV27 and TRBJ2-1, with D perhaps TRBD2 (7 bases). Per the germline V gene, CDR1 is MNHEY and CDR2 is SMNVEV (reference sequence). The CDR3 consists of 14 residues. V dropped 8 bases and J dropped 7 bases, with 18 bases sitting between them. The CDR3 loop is CASGPRGGWNEQFF. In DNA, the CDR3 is TGTGCCAGCGGTCCTAGGGGGGGTTGGAATGAGCAGTTCTTC.

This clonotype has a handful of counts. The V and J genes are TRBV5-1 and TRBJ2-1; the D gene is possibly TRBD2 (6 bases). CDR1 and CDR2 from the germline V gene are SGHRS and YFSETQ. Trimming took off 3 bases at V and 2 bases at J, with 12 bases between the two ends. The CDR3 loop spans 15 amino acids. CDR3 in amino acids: CASSSTGGPYNEQFF. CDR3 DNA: TGCGCCAGCAGCTCGACTGGAGGGCCCTACAATGAGCAGTTCTTC.

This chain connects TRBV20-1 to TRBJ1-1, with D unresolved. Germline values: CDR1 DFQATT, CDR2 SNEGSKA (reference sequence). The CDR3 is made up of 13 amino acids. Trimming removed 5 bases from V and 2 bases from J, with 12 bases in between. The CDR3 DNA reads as TGCAGTGCTGTCAATCCAGATAACACTGAAGCTTTCTTT. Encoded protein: CSAVNPDNTEAFF.

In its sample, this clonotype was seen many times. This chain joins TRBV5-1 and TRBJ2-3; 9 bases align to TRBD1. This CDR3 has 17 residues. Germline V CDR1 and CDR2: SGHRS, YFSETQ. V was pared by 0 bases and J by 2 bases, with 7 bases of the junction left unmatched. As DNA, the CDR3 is TGCGCCAGCAGCTTGGAAGGACAGGGGAAGTTCACAGATACGCAGTATTTT. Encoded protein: CASSLEGQGKFTDTQYF.

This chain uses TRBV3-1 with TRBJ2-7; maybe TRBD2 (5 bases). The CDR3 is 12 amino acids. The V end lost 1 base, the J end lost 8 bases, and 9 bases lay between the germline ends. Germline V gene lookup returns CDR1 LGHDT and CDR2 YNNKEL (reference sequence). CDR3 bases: TGTGCCAGCAGCCAAGTTAGCGAGAAGCAGTACTTC. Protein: CASSQVSEKQYF.